The clone carrying this T cell receptor (beta chain) was seen more than once but under ten times. Methods used by the authors: Reference gene primer amplification yielded estimated nucleated cell counts. TCRdb's table, derived via immunoSEQ multiplex PCR, lists solely in-frame clones and lacks some. For V, J and clone size, that table is used; D and trimming come from the DNA. The top ten clones hold under 11% of a sample with fewer than 250,000 clones, more than 80% of them seen once. V was pared by 5 bases and J by 12 bases, with 8 bases of the junction left unmatched. Germline-derived CDR1 and CDR2 are SGHAT and FQNNGV. The CDR3 length is 14 residues. The data were taken from a study of blood T cell repertoires in COVID-19. Study details: Samples representing acute and convalescent COVID-19 were sourced from the United States, Italy and Spain. T cells, B-cell-depleted T cells, or PBMCs provided the cDNA or gDNA that served as material.

The rearrangement uses TRBV11-2 and TRBJ1-4; TRBD1 matches at 11 bases. The material sequenced was peripheral blood. The receptor's source is a woman aged 80 or over with acute or convalescent COVID-19. CDR3: CASSADRGRGELFF. The DNA of the CDR3 is TGTGCCAGCAGCGCGGACAGGGGGCGCGGGGAACTGTTTTTT.